Each of the 26 T cell receptor beta chains below was sequenced from the same sample in a study of blood T cell repertoires in COVID-19. Assay: immunoSEQ multiplex PCR; the TCRdb copy retains only in-frame clones and omits some. The sample yields about 190,000 clones, under 90% seen once. The sequenced sample was peripheral blood. The source of these receptors is a woman aged 80 or over with active or convalescent COVID-19.

The chain links TRBV1 to TRBJ1-2; no check of the table's D call, TRBD1, against the DNA was made. TRBV1 is deemed a pseudogene. The CDR3 extends over 15 amino acids. For the CDR3, the DNA is TGCACCAGCAGCCAAGAAGCACAGGAATACTATGGCTACACCTTC. This codes for CTSSQEAQEYYGYTF.

In this sample, this clone turned up a few times. This chain joins TRBV6-5 and TRBJ1-6; 8 nucleotides align to TRBD1. The CDR3 extends over 16 amino acids. Losses at the gene ends were 4 bases for V and 7 bases for J; bases not matched to a gene: 9. The germline V gene encodes CDR1 MNHEY and CDR2 SVGAGI. The CDR3 sequence is CASSSHQGAENSPLHF. CDR3 coding DNA: TGTGCCAGCAGTTCACATCAGGGGGCTGAAAATTCACCCCTCCACTTT.

The V call is TRBV6-5, the J call TRBJ1-4; D gene unclear. Germline V CDR1 and CDR2: MNHEY, SVGAGI. Deletions cut 7 bases from V and 10 bases from J, with 13 bases between. This CDR3 is built from 12 residues. In DNA form, the CDR3 reads TGTGCCAGCAACCCGAATGCAGGAAAACTGTTTTTT. This encodes CASNPNAGKLFF.

V and J are TRBV4-1 and TRBJ2-7, with D uncertain. V was trimmed by 0 bases and J by 1 base, leaving 13 bases between them. CDR1 is MGHRA, CDR2 YSYEKL, per germline. The CDR3 loop spans 16 amino acids. The CDR3 DNA reads TGCGCCAGCAGCCAAGAACCCTCGGTCGGTTCCTACGAGCAGTACTTC. It translates to CASSQEPSVGSYEQYF.

The table lists this clone with a count of one. The same CDR3 can be traced to other DNA sequences in this sample. This chain joins TRBV19 and TRBJ1-2; TRBD1 is a possible D gene (6 bases). The CDR3 spans 12 residues. Deletions cut 4 bases from V and 4 bases from J, with 7 bases between. Germline V CDR1 and CDR2: LNHDA, SQIVND (reference sequence). In DNA form, the CDR3 reads TGTGCCAGTAGTAGACAGGCCTATGGCTACACCTTC. Translated: CASSRQAYGYTF.

The chain couples TRBV10-2 to TRBJ1-6, with D possibly matching TRBD1 (6 bases). The V gene's germline CDR1 is WSHSY and CDR2 SAAADI. The V end lost 5 bases, the J end lost 7 bases, and 15 bases lay between the germline ends. CDR3 size: 15 residues. The DNA of the CDR3 is TGCGCCAGCAGTCACTCAGGGGTGGGGAATTCACCCCTCCACTTT. It yields the protein CASSHSGVGNSPLHF.

This clone was detected only a few times. The chain recombines TRBV5-1 with TRBJ2-7, with 10 bases matching TRBD2. This CDR3 is built from 15 residues. Germline V lookup: CDR1 SGHRS, CDR2 YFSETQ. With 3 bases clipped from V and 3 bases from J, the junction kept 6 bases outside the gene matches. This chain's CDR3 is CASSSGLAVHYEQYF. Here the CDR3 DNA reads TGCGCCAGCAGCTCCGGACTAGCGGTACACTACGAGCAGTACTTC. Together with reference TRBV5-1 and TRBJ2-7, the CDR3 gives the full variable domain: KAGVTQTPRYLIKTRGQQVTLSCSPISGHRSVSWYQQTPGQGLQFLFEYFSETQRNKGNFPGRFSGRQFSNSRSEMNVSTLELGDSALYLCASSSGLAVHYEQYFGPGTRLTVT.

V is TRBV7-3 and J is TRBJ2-2, with a possible D match to TRBD1 (5 bases). Germline V gene data show CDR1 as SGHTA and CDR2 as FQGTGA. V dropped 5 bases and J dropped 4 bases, with 14 bases sitting between them. This CDR3 has 15 residues. The CDR3 sequence is CASSRSGIGTGELFF. Here the CDR3 DNA reads TGTGCCAGCAGCAGATCAGGGATAGGCACCGGGGAGCTGTTTTTT.

This clone was counted between two and nine times. The genes are TRBV6-6 and TRBJ2-3, with 8 bases lining up with TRBD2. V dropped 5 bases and J dropped 0; count of bases not matched to a gene: 7. Germline V gene sequence: CDR1 MNHNY, CDR2 SVGAGI (reference sequence). The CDR3 runs to 16 residues. The CDR3 sequence: CASSHRSGTSTDTQYF. The CDR3 DNA reads TGTGCCAGCAGTCACCGTAGCGGGACTAGCACAGATACGCAGTATTTT.

The rearrangement joins TRBV6-5 to TRBJ1-1; D might be TRBD1 (5 bases). Germline V gene sequence: CDR1 MNHEY, CDR2 SVGAGI. Trimming left V 2 bases short and J 2 bases short, with 9 bases between. CDR3 size: 14 residues. The CDR3, as DNA: TGTGCCAGCAGTTACCGGCAGGGTAACACTGAAGCTTTCTTT. It is translated as CASSYRQGNTEAFF.

CDR3 DNA: TGTGCCAGCAGTTTAAGCAGGGCCCAAGAGACCCAGTACTTC. Protein: CASSLSRAQETQYF. The chain is built from TRBV28 and TRBJ2-5, with D tentatively TRBD1 (5 bases). Germline CDR1 reads MDHEN; CDR2 reads SYDVKM. V lost 2 bases and J 1 base, leaving 8 bases between the germline ends. The CDR3 consists of 14 residues.

The chain joins TRBV18 to TRBJ1-1; D is ambiguous. The V end lost 2 bases, the J end lost 4 bases, and 8 bases lay between the germline ends. The V gene's germline CDR1 is KGHSH and CDR2 LQKENI. This CDR3 spans 13 amino acids. The CDR3 is CASSPSVSTEAFF. The CDR3 coding sequence is TGTGCCAGCTCACCATCGGTATCCACTGAAGCTTTCTTT.

The chain joins TRBV5-4 to TRBJ2-2, with D perhaps matching TRBD2 (5 bases). Trimming pared 5 bases from V and 6 bases from J, leaving 11 bases between. Germline CDR1 and CDR2: SGHNT and YYREEE (reference sequence). The CDR3 loop spans 13 amino acids. The CDR3 sequence is CASSFSVSGELFF. In nucleotides, the CDR3 is TGTGCCAGCAGTTTTAGCGTCTCCGGGGAGCTGTTTTTT.

The chain is built from TRBV7-2 and TRBJ1-2; 8 bases are a match to TRBD1. Germline values: CDR1 SGHTA, CDR2 FQGNSA. The CDR3 is 13 residues long. Germline trimming cut 3 bases from V and 8 bases from J; bases unmatched to any gene: 5. The CDR3 loop reads CASSLPGGVGYTF. CDR3 sequence (DNA): TGTGCCAGCAGCTTGCCAGGGGGCGTCGGCTACACCTTC.

The chain links TRBV25-1 to TRBJ2-1; the match to TRBD1 covers 10 bases. V lost 3 bases to trimming and J lost 6 bases; unmatched junction nucleotides: 5. The CDR3 contains 15 residues. Germline CDR1 and CDR2: MGHDK and SYGVNS. The CDR3: CASSDPRTGGNEQFF. In nucleotides, the CDR3 is TGTGCCAGCAGTGACCCCCGGACAGGGGGCAATGAGCAGTTCTTC.

The chain joins TRBV6-5 to TRBJ2-7, with TRBD2 matching over 8 bases. This CDR3 is 15 amino acids long. Per the germline V gene, CDR1 is MNHEY and CDR2 is SVGAGI. Trimming removed 7 bases from V and 0 bases from J; junction bases left unmatched: 8. Here the CDR3 DNA reads TGTGCCAGCATATTTAGCGGGGCTAGCTCCTACGAGCAGTACTTC. As protein: CASIFSGASSYEQYF.

This chain links TRBV10-3 with TRBJ1-5; D is unresolved. The CDR3 extends over 13 amino acids. The germline V gene has CDR1 ENHRY and CDR2 SYGVKD. The germline V and J ends were trimmed by 4 bases and 8 bases, with 12 bases remaining between them. The CDR3 sequence is CAISGGSQEPQHF. DNA for the CDR3: TGTGCCATCAGTGGAGGGTCCCAGGAGCCCCAGCATTTT.

The chain employs TRBV9 and TRBJ1-2; no firm D call. The CDR3 runs to 14 residues. V gave up 3 bases and J gave up 5 bases, with 14 bases separating them. The germline V gene encodes CDR1 SGDLS and CDR2 YYNGEE. CDR3 coding DNA: TGTGCCAGCAGCGGGCACAGAAATATTTATGGCTACACCTTC. Amino acid sequence: CASSGHRNIYGYTF.

The rearrangement links TRBV3-1 (or the pseudogene TRBV3-2) to TRBJ1-2; TRBD1 matches 8 bases. V trimming: 4 bases; J trimming: 0 bases; junction bases outside the gene matches: 10. The CDR3 is 17 residues long. The germline V gene encodes CDR1 LGHDT and CDR2 YNNKEL (reference sequence). The CDR3 DNA is TGTGCCAGCAGCCCGTGGACAGGGAGAATACCTAACTATGGCTACACCTTC. Translating gives CASSPWTGRIPNYGYTF.

This sequence joins TRBV9 and TRBJ2-2; maybe TRBD2 (6 bases). Germline assignment: CDR1 SGDLS and CDR2 YYNGEE. V was cut by 4 bases and J by 5 bases, with 15 bases left in between. The CDR3 is made up of 15 amino acids. This CDR3 is CASSSQAGMTGELFF. The CDR3 nucleotides are TGTGCCAGCAGCTCTCAAGCGGGTATGACCGGGGAGCTGTTTTTT.

The V call is TRBV21-1, the J call TRBJ2-2; the D segment call TRBD1 is taken from the table without a DNA check. TRBV21-1 is described as a pseudogene. The CDR3 runs to 14 residues. This CDR3 reads CASSKAQDTGELFF. In DNA, the CDR3 is TGTGCCAGCAGCAAAGCCCAGGACACCGGGGAGCTGTTTTTT.

This chain connects TRBV2 to TRBJ2-7, with 7 bases lining up with TRBD2. J gave up 9 bases and V 6 bases, and 17 bases lay outside the gene matches. Germline V gene data show CDR1 as SNHLY and CDR2 as FYNNEI. CDR3 length equals 15 residues. CDR3 sequence reads: CASRGWGGSIGGQYF. Here the CDR3 DNA reads TGTGCCAGCAGGGGGTGGGGCGGGAGTATCGGTGGGCAGTACTTC.

The V gene is TRBV11-2, the J gene TRBJ1-1; D unclear. Deletions cut 0 bases from V and 0 bases from J, with 5 bases between. The germline CDR1 and CDR2 sequences are SGHAT and FQNNGV. The CDR3 is 14 residues long. For the CDR3, the DNA is TGTGCCAGCAGCTTAGACGGGGTGAACACTGAAGCTTTCTTT. Its translation is CASSLDGVNTEAFF. Full variable domain (missing parts from reference TRBV11-2 and TRBJ1-1): EAGVAQSPRYKIIEKRQSVAFWCNPISGHATLYWYQQILGQGPKLLIQFQNNGVVDDSQLPKDRFSAERLKGVDSTLKIQPAKLEDSAVYLCASSLDGVNTEAFFGQGTRLTVV.

The chain links TRBV2 to TRBJ1-2; 8 bases align to TRBD1. CDR3 length equals 14 residues. Germline V gene lookup returns CDR1 SNHLY and CDR2 FYNNEI. V was pared by 7 bases and J by 4 bases, with 8 bases of the junction left unmatched. CDR3 sequence reads: CASIRQGILYGYTF. CDR3 DNA: TGTGCCAGCATTCGACAGGGGATACTCTATGGCTACACCTTC. Filled out from reference TRBV2 and TRBJ1-2, the complete variable domain reads EPEVTQTPSHQVTQMGQEVILRCVPISNHLYFYWYRQILGQKVEFLVSFYNNEISEKSEIFDDQFSVERPDGSNFTLKIRSTKLEDSAMYFCASIRQGILYGYTFGSGTRLTVV.

V and J are TRBV27 and TRBJ1-1; D is possibly TRBD1 (5 bases). Germline V gene lookup returns CDR1 MNHEY and CDR2 SMNVEV (reference sequence). This CDR3 region has 16 residues. Trimming removed 5 bases at V and 3 bases at J, with 19 bases between. The CDR3 bases are TGTGCCAGCAGTCTCATGGCGGGGGTGACCGACACTGAAGCTTTCTTT. This encodes CASSLMAGVTDTEAFF.

The gene calls are TRBV19 and TRBJ2-6, with 12 bases matching TRBD1. The germline V gene encodes CDR1 LNHDA and CDR2 SQIVND (reference sequence). The CDR3 is 18 residues long. V dropped 6 bases and J dropped 0; count of bases not matched to a gene: 6. CDR3: CASRGDRGRLSGANVLTF. The CDR3 DNA is TGTGCCAGTAGGGGGGACAGGGGGCGCCTCTCTGGGGCCAACGTCCTGACTTTC.